The sequence of this TCR beta chain was determined in a study of blood T cell repertoires in COVID-19. Background on the study: Both acute and convalescent COVID-19 samples were obtained from the United States, Italy and Spain.

This CDR3 has 18 residues. The germline gives CDR1 MGHDK, CDR2 SYGVNS. V shed 0 bases and J shed 5 bases, with 22 bases lying between them. Those who participated ranged in age from roughly 18 to 100 years and resided in approximately 26 US areas. Assignments of participants to cohorts depended upon their own reported clinical history. Recovered Cohort 3 donors showed two negative PCRs, clearance, or symptom resolution. Assay used: immunoSEQ multiplex PCR; TCRdb lists only in-frame clones, some missing. In the table there are more than 250,000 clones, approximately 89% of which are singletons. The sequencing input was PBMCs or T cells enriched from blood (not recorded which). The sequence was collected from a woman aged 18-35 years who had recovered from COVID-19. The chain uses TRBV25-1 and TRBJ1-1; D is perhaps TRBD1 (5 bases). CDR3 amino acids: CASSEYLHWGPGRTEAFF. The CDR3 coding sequence is TGTGCCAGCAGTGAATATTTGCACTGGGGCCCTGGGAGGACTGAAGCTTTCTTT.